This entry is about one TCR beta chain. Its antigen is still unknown. The CDR3 has 15 amino acids. Trimming removed 2 bases at V and 0 bases at J, with 10 bases between. The V gene's germline CDR1 is SGHTA and CDR2 FQGTGA. TCR alpha and TCR beta cDNA libraries carrying sample barcodes and UMIs came from 5'RACE with constant-segment primers. TCRdb recomputed calls from the 5' RACE reads with MiXCR, one row per CDR3 protein. This sample has around 410,000 distinct CDR3 sequences, with around 22% found just once. This sample was included in a study of T-cell memory formation after mild COVID-19. The study's findings and limits: Several responding clones turned up in pre-infection memory, indicating that cross-reactive memory may have taken part. CD4+ contracting clones were found mainly in CM and EM, and CD8+ ones in EMRA. Day 15 to 85 contracting clones showed balanced CD4/CD8; day 15 to 37 expanders favored CD4+.

This receptor was identified in an adult woman who had mild COVID-19 (a few samples of this study predate the infection). Cell type and time point are not known. J is TRBJ1-1 and V is TRBV7-3, with a weak D call TRBD1 (5 bases). Sequenced material: PBMCs or a T cell subset sorted from them (not recorded which). The CDR3, as DNA: TGTGCCAGCAGCTTATTCGGGGGTATGAACACTGAAGCTTTCTTT. Amino acid sequence: CASSLFGGMNTEAFF.